These 25 T cell receptor beta chains were sequenced from one sample in a study of cytomegalovirus exposure and HLA in healthy donors. In the PCR, 60 Vbeta and 13 Jbeta primers were used. Produced via immunoSEQ multiplex PCR; TCRdb's table is partial and in-frame only. Here the sample spans about 120,000 clones, approximately 72% being singletons. The sequencing input was PBMCs. All receptors come from a young man in good health and CMV-seronegative.

This clone has just a few counts. J is TRBJ2-7 and V is TRBV28; 8 nucleotides line up with TRBD1. The CDR3 consists of 14 residues. The germline V gene encodes CDR1 MDHEN and CDR2 SYDVKM. The V segment lost 6 bases and the J segment 6 bases; nucleotides outside the gene matches: 10. The CDR3 loop reads CASSTPGQVSEQYF. The CDR3 DNA is TGTGCCAGCAGCACTCCGGGACAGGTTTCCGAGCAGTACTTC.

This clone has just one count. This chain connects TRBV27 to TRBJ2-7; D gene uncertain. CDR1 is MNHEY, CDR2 SMNVEV, per germline (reference sequence). The V end lost 5 bases, the J end lost 2 bases, and 13 bases lay between the germline ends. There are 14 residues in the CDR3. CDR3 in amino acids: CASSARRLPYEQYF. The CDR3 DNA is TGTGCCAGCAGTGCCCGGCGACTTCCCTACGAGCAGTACTTC.

The chain uses TRBV5-1 and TRBJ1-2; 8 bases are shared with TRBD1. Germline V lookup: CDR1 SGHRS, CDR2 YFSETQ. The trim removed 4 bases at V and 7 bases at J, leaving 12 bases unmatched. This CDR3 has 15 residues. CDR3 DNA sequence: TGCGCCAGCAGCGTCTTGACAGGGGAGGTTGGTGGCTACACCTTC. It yields the protein CASSVLTGEVGGYTF.

This clone was picked up a small number of times. V usage is TRBV7-2 and J usage is TRBJ2-2, with D unresolved. V was trimmed by 3 bases and J by 5 bases, leaving 7 bases between them. This CDR3 spans 13 amino acids. Germline CDR1 SGHTA, CDR2 FQGNSA. Written as DNA, the CDR3 is TGTGCCAGCAGCTTTACAGTAACCGGGGAGCTGTTTTTT. It translates to CASSFTVTGELFF.

This sequence joins TRBV6-5 and TRBJ1-1; D gene unclear. The CDR3 is 15 amino acids. With 1 base removed from V and 1 base from J, the gap between germline ends came to 10 bases. Germline lookup yields CDR1 MNHEY and CDR2 SVGAGI. The CDR3 loop reads CASSYFAVPNTEAFF. The CDR3 bases are TGTGCCAGCAGTTACTTTGCAGTACCGAACACTGAAGCTTTCTTT.

The chain employs TRBV9 and TRBJ2-1, with 9 bases fitting TRBD2. This CDR3 contains 13 residues. The V and J ends lost 3 bases and 9 bases, in that order; junction bases with no gene match: 4. The germline gives CDR1 SGDLS, CDR2 YYNGEE. CDR3 amino acids: CASSAGTSSEQFF. CDR3 coding DNA: TGTGCCAGCAGCGCCGGGACTAGCAGTGAGCAGTTCTTC.

V gene TRBV30 combines with J gene TRBJ2-3; TRBD2 might be the D (6 bases). The germline CDR1 and CDR2 sequences are GTSNPN and SVGIG (reference sequence). CDR3 length equals 13 residues. V gave up 4 bases and J gave up 0 bases, with 8 bases separating them. CDR3: CAWNSGSTDTQYF. CDR3 nucleotides: TGTGCCTGGAATAGCGGCAGCACAGATACGCAGTATTTT.

This clone was seen a handful of times. The chain carries TRBV28 and TRBJ1-2; TRBD1 agrees at 8 bases. The germline V gene has CDR1 MDHEN and CDR2 SYDVKM. Losses at the gene ends were 5 bases for V and 6 bases for J; bases not matched to a gene: 5. This CDR3 spans 13 amino acids. CDR3 coding DNA: TGTGCCAGCAGTCTTCCCAGGGGGCATGGCTACACCTTC. It is translated as CASSLPRGHGYTF.

The chain couples TRBV6-6 to TRBJ2-7; D unclear. Trimming took off 2 bases at V and 4 bases at J, with 3 bases between the two ends. The germline gives CDR1 MNHNY, CDR2 SVGAGI (reference sequence). The CDR3 length is 11 residues. The CDR3 nucleotides are TGTGCCAGCAGTTACCAATACGAGCAGTACTTC. Its protein is CASSYQYEQYF.

The chain carries TRBV27 and TRBJ2-7, with D tentatively TRBD1 (5 bases). Germline CDR1 MNHEY, CDR2 SMNVEV (reference sequence). The CDR3 loop spans 14 amino acids. V lost 1 base and J 1 base, leaving 8 bases between the germline ends. The CDR3 bases are TGTGCCAGCAGTTTATATCAGGGTTCCTACGAGCAGTACTTC. Amino acid sequence: CASSLYQGSYEQYF.

This chain joins TRBV19 and TRBJ2-4; possibly TRBD1 for D (6 bases). CDR3 length: 14 residues. The V gene lost 7 bases and the J gene lost 9 bases, with 19 bases spanning the gap. Germline V gene sequence: CDR1 LNHDA, CDR2 SQIVND (reference sequence). CDR3 nucleotide sequence: TGTGCCAGTACCCCGGACCCGGCAGGGGTCATTCAGTACTTC. Its protein is CASTPDPAGVIQYF.

The V call is TRBV1, the J call TRBJ2-4; whether TRBD2, the table's D call, matches the DNA was not checked. TRBV1 is listed as a pseudogene. This CDR3 spans 22 amino acids. The CDR3: CTSSQEKWGRLAGGPTKNIQYF. As DNA, the CDR3 is TGCACCAGCAGCCAAGAGAAGTGGGGGAGACTAGCGGGAGGGCCGACCAAAAACATTCAGTACTTC.

This chain uses TRBV28 with TRBJ2-5; 8 bases align to TRBD1. This CDR3 has 15 amino acids. Germline V gene sequence: CDR1 MDHEN, CDR2 SYDVKM. The V and J ends lost 4 bases and 1 base, in that order; junction bases with no gene match: 5. CDR3 DNA: TGTGCCAGCAGTTGGGCCGGGACAGGCCAAGAGACCCAGTACTTC. Protein: CASSWAGTGQETQYF.

The J gene is TRBJ2-7, the V gene TRBV6-5, with 12 bases matching TRBD2. Trimming cost V 6 bases and J 6 bases; bases outside gene matches: 6. The CDR3 is made up of 14 amino acids. CDR1 MNHEY and CDR2 SVGAGI come from the germline V gene. In DNA form, the CDR3 reads TGTGCCAGCAGCGGACTAGCGGGGTGGGGCGAGCAGTACTTC. It codes for CASSGLAGWGEQYF.

The chain's CDR3 is CASSQTGGYQETQYF. In DNA form, the CDR3 reads TGTGCCAGCAGCCAGACCGGGGGGTACCAAGAGACCCAGTACTTC. V gene TRBV5-6 combines with J gene TRBJ2-5; 7 bases fit TRBD2. The germline V gene encodes CDR1 SGHDT and CDR2 YYEEEE. Trimming cost V 4 bases and J 0 bases; bases outside gene matches: 6. The CDR3 length is 15 residues.

This clone appeared a single time. The chain links TRBV2 to TRBJ2-7; 9 positions agree with TRBD2. The CDR3 has 14 residues. Trimming at V came to 7 bases and at J to 3 bases, leaving 7 bases not matched to a gene. CDR1 is SNHLY and CDR2 is FYNNEI in the germline V gene. The CDR3 sequence: CASILRAGGYEQYF. The CDR3 bases are TGTGCCAGCATACTGAGAGCGGGAGGCTACGAGCAGTACTTC. The variable domain in full, with the rest retrieved from reference TRBV2 and TRBJ2-7, is EPEVTQTPSHQVTQMGQEVILRCVPISNHLYFYWYRQILGQKVEFLVSFYNNEISEKSEIFDDQFSVERPDGSNFTLKIRSTKLEDSAMYFCASILRAGGYEQYFGPGTRLTVT.

The chain has TRBV30 and TRBJ1-3; tentative D call: TRBD1 (6 bases). The CDR3 is made up of 14 amino acids. The ends were cut back, 4 bases at V and 4 bases at J, with 14 bases in the middle. The germline CDR1 and CDR2 sequences are GTSNPN and SVGIG (reference sequence). Here the CDR3 reads CAWKGSRGGNTIYF. The CDR3 DNA sequence: TGTGCCTGGAAAGGCAGCAGGGGAGGAAACACCATATATTTT.

The gene calls are TRBV19 and TRBJ2-7; D might be TRBD2 (6 bases). The CDR3 loop spans 16 amino acids. The V gene's germline CDR1 is LNHDA and CDR2 SQIVND (reference sequence). V shed 7 bases and J shed 3 bases, with 22 bases lying between them. In DNA, the CDR3 is TGTGCCAGTAAGCCAGACACGGCGGGGTTAAACTACGAGCAGTACTTC. Translation gives CASKPDTAGLNYEQYF.

The V and J genes are TRBV5-1 and TRBJ2-2, with 9 bases identical to TRBD1. After removal of 0 bases from V and 4 bases from J, the junction contained 7 bases not matched to a gene. This CDR3 has 17 amino acids. Germline V lookup: CDR1 SGHRS, CDR2 YFSETQ. This CDR3 reads CASSLGGQGGRTGELFF. Here the CDR3 DNA reads TGCGCCAGCAGCTTGGGGGGACAGGGAGGTCGCACCGGGGAGCTGTTTTTT.

This clone was found a few times. The J gene is TRBJ1-3, the V gene TRBV29-1; TRBD1 might be the D (5 bases). The V and J ends lost 4 bases and 2 bases respectively, with 9 bases between them. CDR3 length: 13 amino acids. Per the germline V gene, CDR1 is SQVTM and CDR2 is ANQGSEA. The CDR3, as DNA: TGCAGCGTTGTCCGGGGGACTGGAAACACCATATATTTT. It yields the protein CSVVRGTGNTIYF.

This chain joins TRBV5-1 and TRBJ2-4; D possibly corresponds to TRBD1 (6 bases). The CDR3 runs 15 residues. CDR1 is SGHRS, CDR2 YFSETQ, per germline. V lost 4 bases and J lost 0, with 11 bases in between. The CDR3 bases are TGCGCCAGCAGCCAACCGGGACAAGCCAAAAACATTCAGTACTTC. Its protein product is CASSQPGQAKNIQYF.

This clone has more than one count but fewer than ten. V gene TRBV10-2 combines with J gene TRBJ2-7, with D possibly being TRBD2 (6 bases). The CDR3 runs 13 residues. Germline CDR1 and CDR2: WSHSY and SAAADI. V lost 3 bases to trimming and J lost 6 bases, with 12 bases between them. The CDR3 spells CASSDRQGGEQYF. In DNA form, the CDR3 reads TGCGCCAGCAGTGACCGGCAGGGAGGCGAGCAGTACTTC.

J is TRBJ1-1 and V is TRBV5-8, with TRBD1 as a possible D gene (5 bases). Germline V gives CDR1 SGHTS, CDR2 YDEGEE. Trimming stripped 3 bases from V and 2 bases from J, with 11 bases between. This CDR3 comprises 14 residues. CDR3 DNA: TGTGCCAGCAGCTGGGGGGGGACCAACACTGAAGCTTTCTTT. Its protein product is CASSWGGTNTEAFF.

This rearrangement joins TRBV10-3 to TRBJ2-7, with D maybe TRBD2 (5 bases). The CDR3 covers 15 residues. V lost 4 bases and J lost 5, with 18 bases in between. CDR1 and CDR2 (germline): ENHRY, SYGVKD. CDR3 amino acids: CAISVDREVNNEQYF. CDR3 nucleotides: TGTGCCATCAGTGTTGACCGGGAAGTTAACAACGAGCAGTACTTC.

The chain uses TRBV7-9 and TRBJ1-2, with TRBD1 matching 7 bases. V lost 5 bases and J lost 4; bases outside the gene matches: 13. CDR1 and CDR2 (germline): SEHNR, FQNEAQ (reference sequence). The CDR3 covers 16 residues. CDR3 sequence: CASSQPTQGGVYGYTF. The CDR3 bases are TGTGCCAGCAGCCAACCGACCCAGGGGGGTGTCTATGGCTACACCTTC. Based on the CDR3 plus reference TRBV7-9 and TRBJ1-2, the full variable domain is DTGVSQNPRHKITKRGQNVTFRCDPISEHNRLYWYRQTLGQGPEFLTYFQNEAQLEKSRLLSDRFSAERPKGSFSTLEIQRTEQGDSAMYLCASSQPTQGGVYGYTFGSGTRLTVV.